This record looks at one T cell receptor beta chain sequence and its context. Its target is not known. Healthy HIV-negative adults with no recent acute infections or vaccinations were recruited as donors. V lost 4 bases, J lost 4 bases, and 11 bases lay in between. Germline CDR1 LGHNA, CDR2 YSLEER. This CDR3 is built from 14 residues. The source of the sample is a study of shared clonotypes between healthy human individuals. On the study more broadly: CD4 naive and memory got three plates each, CD8 naive two, CD8 memory one.

The study, taken as a whole, reports: Sharing across a few donors was seen in approximately 5.2% of naive CD4 clonotypes. Only blood was sampled, and tissue TCR repertoires likely differ from blood ones.

TCRdb's table, derived via immunoSEQ multiplex PCR, lists solely in-frame clones and lacks some. This table has over 1.5 million clones, 95% to 99% appearing once. This sequence originates from a young man in good health. The sample consisted of naive CD4+ T cells sorted from blood. Noted subset: CD45RA+ positively selected. V is TRBV4-3 and J is TRBJ2-1, with a tentative D call TRBD1 (5 bases). The CDR3 sequence is CASSLGQGYNEQFF. CDR3 nucleotides: TGCGCCAGCAGCCTAGGACAAGGATACAATGAGCAGTTCTTC.